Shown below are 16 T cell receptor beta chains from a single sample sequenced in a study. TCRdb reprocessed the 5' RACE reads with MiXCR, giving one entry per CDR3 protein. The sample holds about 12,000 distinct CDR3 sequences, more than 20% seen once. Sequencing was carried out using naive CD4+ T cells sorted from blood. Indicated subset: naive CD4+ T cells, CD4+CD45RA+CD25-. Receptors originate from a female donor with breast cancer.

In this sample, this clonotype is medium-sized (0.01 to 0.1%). CDR3 nucleotides: TGTGCCAGCAGACCTACTAGCGGGAGTAATCGCAATGAGCAGTTCTTC. Encoded protein: CASRPTSGSNRNEQFF. The chain couples TRBV7-3 to TRBJ2-1; the match to TRBD2 covers 11 bases. V lost 6 bases to trimming and J lost 6 bases; unmatched junction nucleotides: 10. The CDR3 is 16 residues long. CDR1 and CDR2 from the germline V gene are SGHTA and FQGTGA.

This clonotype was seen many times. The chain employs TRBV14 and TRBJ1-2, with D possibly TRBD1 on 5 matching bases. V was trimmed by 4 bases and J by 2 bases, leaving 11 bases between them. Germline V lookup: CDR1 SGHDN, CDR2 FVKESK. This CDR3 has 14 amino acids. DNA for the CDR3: TGTGCCAGCAGCCGCGGGACGGCGAACTATGGCTACACCTTC. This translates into CASSRGTANYGYTF.

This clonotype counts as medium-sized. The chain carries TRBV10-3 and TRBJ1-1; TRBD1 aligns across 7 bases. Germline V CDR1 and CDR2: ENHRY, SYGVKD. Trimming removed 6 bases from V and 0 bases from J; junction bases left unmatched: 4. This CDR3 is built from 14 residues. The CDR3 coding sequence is TGTGCCATCAGCTCGGACAGGCTGAACACTGAAGCTTTCTTT. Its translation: CAISSDRLNTEAFF.

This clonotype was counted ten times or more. The CDR3 sequence: CSAQGTSAKRNEQFF. DNA of the CDR3: TGCAGTGCCCAGGGGACTAGCGCCAAGCGCAATGAGCAGTTCTTC. This chain connects TRBV20-1 to TRBJ2-1; 10 nucleotides agree with TRBD2. Germline values: CDR1 DFQATT, CDR2 SNEGSKA (reference sequence). Germline trimming cut 6 bases from V and 6 bases from J; bases unmatched to any gene: 11. The length of the CDR3 is 15 residues.

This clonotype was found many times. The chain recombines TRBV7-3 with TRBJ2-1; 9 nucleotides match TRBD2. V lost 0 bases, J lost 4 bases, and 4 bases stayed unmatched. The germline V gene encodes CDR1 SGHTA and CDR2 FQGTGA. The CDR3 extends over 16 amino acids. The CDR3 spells CASSLTSAGGYNEQFF. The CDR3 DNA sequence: TGTGCCAGCAGCTTAACGTCGGCGGGAGGGTACAATGAGCAGTTCTTC.

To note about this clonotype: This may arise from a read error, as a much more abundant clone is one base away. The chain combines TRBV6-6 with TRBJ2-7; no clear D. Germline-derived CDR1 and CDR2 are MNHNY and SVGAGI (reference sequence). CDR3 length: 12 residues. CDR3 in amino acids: CASGYSAYEQYF. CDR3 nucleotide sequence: TGTGCCAGCGGTTACTCCGCCTACGAGCAGTACTTC.

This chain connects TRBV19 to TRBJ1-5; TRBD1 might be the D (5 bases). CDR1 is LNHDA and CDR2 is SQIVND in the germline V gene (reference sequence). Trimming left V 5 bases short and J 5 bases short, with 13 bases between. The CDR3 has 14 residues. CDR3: CASSAAGRDQPQHF. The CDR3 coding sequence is TGTGCCAGTAGTGCCGCAGGGCGGGATCAGCCCCAGCATTTT.

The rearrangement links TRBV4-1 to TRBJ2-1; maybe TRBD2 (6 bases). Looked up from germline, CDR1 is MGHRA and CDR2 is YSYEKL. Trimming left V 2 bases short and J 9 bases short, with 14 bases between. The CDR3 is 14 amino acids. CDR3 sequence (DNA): TGCGCCAGCAGCCAATGGGAGGTAGGGTCTGAGCAGTTCTTC. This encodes CASSQWEVGSEQFF.

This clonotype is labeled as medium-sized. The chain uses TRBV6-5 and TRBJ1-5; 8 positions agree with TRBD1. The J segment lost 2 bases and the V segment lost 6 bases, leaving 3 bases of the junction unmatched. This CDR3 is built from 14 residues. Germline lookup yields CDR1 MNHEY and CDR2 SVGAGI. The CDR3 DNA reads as TGTGCCAGCAGAGGACAGGGAGGCAATCAGCCCCAGCATTTT. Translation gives CASRGQGGNQPQHF.

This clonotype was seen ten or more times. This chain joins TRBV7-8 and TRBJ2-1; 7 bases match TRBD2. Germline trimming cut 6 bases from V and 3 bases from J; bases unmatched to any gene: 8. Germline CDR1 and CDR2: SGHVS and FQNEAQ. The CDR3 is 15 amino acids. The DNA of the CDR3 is TGTGCCAGCAGGAGAAGCGGGGCTAACTACAATGAGCAGTTCTTC. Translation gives CASRRSGANYNEQFF.

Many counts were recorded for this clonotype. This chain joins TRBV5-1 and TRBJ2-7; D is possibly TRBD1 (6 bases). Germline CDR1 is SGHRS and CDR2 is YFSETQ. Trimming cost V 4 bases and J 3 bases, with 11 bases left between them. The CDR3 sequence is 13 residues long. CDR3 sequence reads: CASSLWTDYEQYF. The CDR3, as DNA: TGCGCCAGCAGCCTGTGGACAGACTACGAGCAGTACTTC.

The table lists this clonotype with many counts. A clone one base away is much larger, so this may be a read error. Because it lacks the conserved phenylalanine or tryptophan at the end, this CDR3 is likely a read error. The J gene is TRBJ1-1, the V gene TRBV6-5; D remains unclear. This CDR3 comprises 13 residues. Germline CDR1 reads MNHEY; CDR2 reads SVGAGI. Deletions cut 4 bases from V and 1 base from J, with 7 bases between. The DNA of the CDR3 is TGTGCCAGCAGTTTCCACCCGAACACTGAAGCTTTCTCT. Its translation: CASSFHPNTEAFS.

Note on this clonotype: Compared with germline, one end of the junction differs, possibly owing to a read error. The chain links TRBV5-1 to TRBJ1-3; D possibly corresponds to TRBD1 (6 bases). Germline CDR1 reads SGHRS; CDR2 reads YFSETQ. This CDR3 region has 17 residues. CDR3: CASSVGAREISGSTIYF. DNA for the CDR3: TGCGCCAGCAGCGTGGGGGCCAGGGAGATCTCTGGAAGCACCATATATTTT.

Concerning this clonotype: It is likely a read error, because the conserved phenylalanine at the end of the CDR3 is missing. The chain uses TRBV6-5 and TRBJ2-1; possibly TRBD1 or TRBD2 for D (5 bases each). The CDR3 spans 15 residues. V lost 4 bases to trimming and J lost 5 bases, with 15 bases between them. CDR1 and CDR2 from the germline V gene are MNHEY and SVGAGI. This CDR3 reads CASSFGTPRDNEQFL. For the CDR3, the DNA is TGTGCCAGCAGTTTCGGGACCCCCCGGGACAATGAGCAGTTCCTC.

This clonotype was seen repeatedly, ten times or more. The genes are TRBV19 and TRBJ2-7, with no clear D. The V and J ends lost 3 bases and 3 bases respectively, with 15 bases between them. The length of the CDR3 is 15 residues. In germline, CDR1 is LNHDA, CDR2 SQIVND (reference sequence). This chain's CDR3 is CASSIGLALGYEQYF. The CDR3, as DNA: TGTGCCAGTAGTATCGGTCTGGCTCTGGGCTACGAGCAGTACTTC.

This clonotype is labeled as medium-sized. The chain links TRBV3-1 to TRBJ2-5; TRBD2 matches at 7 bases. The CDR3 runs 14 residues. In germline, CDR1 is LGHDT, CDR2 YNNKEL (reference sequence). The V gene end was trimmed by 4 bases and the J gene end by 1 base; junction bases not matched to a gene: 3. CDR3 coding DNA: TGTGCCAGCAGCCTAGCGGGTGCCCAAGAGACCCAGTACTTC. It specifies CASSLAGAQETQYF.